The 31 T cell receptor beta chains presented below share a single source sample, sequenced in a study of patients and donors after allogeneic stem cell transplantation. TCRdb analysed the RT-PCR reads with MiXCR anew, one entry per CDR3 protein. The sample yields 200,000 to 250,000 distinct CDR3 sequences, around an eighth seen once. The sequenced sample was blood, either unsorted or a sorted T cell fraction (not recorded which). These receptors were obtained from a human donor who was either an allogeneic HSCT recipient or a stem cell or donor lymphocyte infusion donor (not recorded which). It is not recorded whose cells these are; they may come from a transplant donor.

CDR3 residues: CASKLAGSSYEQYF. The CDR3 DNA sequence: TGTGCCAGCAAGTTGGCCGGGAGCTCCTACGAGCAGTACTTC. The V gene is TRBV12-3 or TRBV12-4, the J gene TRBJ2-7, with a possible D match to TRBD2 (6 bases). Trimming took off 7 bases at V and 0 bases at J, with 13 bases between the two ends. The CDR3 runs to 14 residues.

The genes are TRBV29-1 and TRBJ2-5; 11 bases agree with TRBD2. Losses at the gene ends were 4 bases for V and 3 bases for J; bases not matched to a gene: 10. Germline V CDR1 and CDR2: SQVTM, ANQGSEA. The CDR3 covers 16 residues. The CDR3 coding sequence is TGCAGCGTTGGGTGGCTAGCGGGAGGTTGGGAAGAGACCCAGTACTTC. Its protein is CSVGWLAGGWEETQYF.

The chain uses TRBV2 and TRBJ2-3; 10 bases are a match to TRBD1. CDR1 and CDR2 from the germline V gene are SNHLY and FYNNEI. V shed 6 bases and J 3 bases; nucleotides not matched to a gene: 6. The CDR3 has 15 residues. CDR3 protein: CASRAGTGVTDTQYF. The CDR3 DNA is TGTGCCAGCAGGGCCGGGACAGGGGTTACAGATACGCAGTATTTT.

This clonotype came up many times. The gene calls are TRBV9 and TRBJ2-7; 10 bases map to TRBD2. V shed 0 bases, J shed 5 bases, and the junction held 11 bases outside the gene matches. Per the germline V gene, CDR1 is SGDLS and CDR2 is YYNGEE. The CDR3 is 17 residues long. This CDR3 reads CASSVGGLAGEQDEQYF. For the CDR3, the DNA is TGTGCCAGCAGCGTAGGAGGGCTAGCGGGAGAGCAAGACGAGCAGTACTTC.

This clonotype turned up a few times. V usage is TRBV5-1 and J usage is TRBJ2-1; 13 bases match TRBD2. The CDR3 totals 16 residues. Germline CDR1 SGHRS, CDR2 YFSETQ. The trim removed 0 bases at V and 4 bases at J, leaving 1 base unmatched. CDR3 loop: CASSLVLAGGYNEQFF. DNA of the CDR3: TGCGCCAGCAGCTTGGTACTAGCGGGGGGGTACAATGAGCAGTTCTTC.

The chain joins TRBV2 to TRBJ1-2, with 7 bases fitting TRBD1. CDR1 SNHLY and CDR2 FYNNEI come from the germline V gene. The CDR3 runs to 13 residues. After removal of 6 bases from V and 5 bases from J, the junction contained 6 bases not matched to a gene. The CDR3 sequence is CASRETGRYGYTF. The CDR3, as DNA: TGTGCCAGCAGGGAGACAGGGCGTTATGGCTACACCTTC.

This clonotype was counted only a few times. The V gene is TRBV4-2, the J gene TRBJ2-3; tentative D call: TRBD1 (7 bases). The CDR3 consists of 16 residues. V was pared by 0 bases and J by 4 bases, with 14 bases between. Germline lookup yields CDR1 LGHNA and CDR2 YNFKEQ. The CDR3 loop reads CASSQDDPRGADTQYF. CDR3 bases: TGTGCCAGCAGCCAAGATGATCCCAGGGGGGCAGATACGCAGTATTTT.

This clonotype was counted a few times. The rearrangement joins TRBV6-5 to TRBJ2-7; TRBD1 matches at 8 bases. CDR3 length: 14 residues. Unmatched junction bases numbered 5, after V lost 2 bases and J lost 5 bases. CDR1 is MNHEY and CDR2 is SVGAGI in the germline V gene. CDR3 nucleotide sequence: TGTGCCAGCAGTTACGCCGGACAGGGTAACGAGCAGTACTTC. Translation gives CASSYAGQGNEQYF.

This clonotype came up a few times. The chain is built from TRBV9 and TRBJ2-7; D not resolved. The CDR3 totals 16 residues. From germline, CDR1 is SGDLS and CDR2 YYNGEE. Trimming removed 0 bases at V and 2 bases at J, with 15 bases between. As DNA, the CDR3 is TGTGCCAGCAGCGTAGGTAATGACCTTCGGCCCTACGAGCAGTACTTC. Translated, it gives CASSVGNDLRPYEQYF.

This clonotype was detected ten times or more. CDR3 sequence (DNA): TGTGCCAGCTCACCGTACCAAGAGACCCAGTACTTC. The encoded protein is CASSPYQETQYF. V gene TRBV18 combines with J gene TRBJ2-5; D gene ambiguous. Germline V gives CDR1 KGHSH, CDR2 LQKENI. The CDR3 covers 12 residues. Trimming removed 3 bases from V and 0 bases from J, with 2 bases in between. The complete variable domain, with remaining parts taken from reference TRBV18 and TRBJ2-5, reads NAGVMQNPRHLVRRRGQEARLRCSPMKGHSHVYWYRQLPEEGLKFMVYLQKENIIDESGMPKERFSAEFPKEGPSILRIQQVVRGDSAAYFCASSPYQETQYFGPGTRLLVL.

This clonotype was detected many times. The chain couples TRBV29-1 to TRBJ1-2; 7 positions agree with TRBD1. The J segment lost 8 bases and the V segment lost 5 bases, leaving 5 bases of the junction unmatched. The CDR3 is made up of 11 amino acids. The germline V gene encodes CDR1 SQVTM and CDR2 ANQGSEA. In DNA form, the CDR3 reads TGCAGCGTTTCTCGACAGGGAGGCTACACCTTC. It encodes CSVSRQGGYTF.

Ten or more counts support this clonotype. The CDR3 coding sequence is TGTGCCAGCTCACCAGGGCGGGCCCCAGATACGCAGTATTTT. Translated: CASSPGRAPDTQYF. The chain couples TRBV18 to TRBJ2-3, with a weak D call TRBD2 (5 bases). Deletions cut 2 bases from V and 4 bases from J, with 10 bases between. Germline V lookup: CDR1 KGHSH, CDR2 LQKENI. This CDR3 comprises 14 residues.

The CDR3 loop reads CASSPAPGGGETQYF. DNA of the CDR3: TGCGCCAGCAGCCCAGCTCCGGGGGGGGGAGAGACCCAGTACTTC. The genes are TRBV5-1 and TRBJ2-5, with 8 bases aligning to TRBD2. In germline, CDR1 is SGHRS, CDR2 YFSETQ. Losses at the gene ends were 4 bases for V and 4 bases for J; bases not matched to a gene: 9. There are 15 residues in the CDR3.

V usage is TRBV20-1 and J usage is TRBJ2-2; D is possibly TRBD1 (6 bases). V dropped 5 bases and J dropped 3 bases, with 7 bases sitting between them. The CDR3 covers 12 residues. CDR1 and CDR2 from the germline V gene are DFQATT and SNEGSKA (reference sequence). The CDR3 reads CSAYRDTGELFF. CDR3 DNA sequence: TGCAGTGCTTACAGGGACACCGGGGAGCTGTTTTTT.

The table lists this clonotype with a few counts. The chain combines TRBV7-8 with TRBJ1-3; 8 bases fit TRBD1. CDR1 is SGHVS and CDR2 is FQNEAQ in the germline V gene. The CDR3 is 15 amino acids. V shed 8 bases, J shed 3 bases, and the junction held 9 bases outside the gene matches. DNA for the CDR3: TGTGCCAGCGACCTGGGCAGGGGGCATGGAAACACCATATATTTT. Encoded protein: CASDLGRGHGNTIYF.

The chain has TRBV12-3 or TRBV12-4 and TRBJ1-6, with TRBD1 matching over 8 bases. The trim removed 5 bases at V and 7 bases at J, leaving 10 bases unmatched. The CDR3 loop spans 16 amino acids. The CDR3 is CASSDGRQGRNSPLHF. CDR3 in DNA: TGTGCCAGCAGTGACGGACGACAGGGGAGAAATTCACCCCTCCACTTT.

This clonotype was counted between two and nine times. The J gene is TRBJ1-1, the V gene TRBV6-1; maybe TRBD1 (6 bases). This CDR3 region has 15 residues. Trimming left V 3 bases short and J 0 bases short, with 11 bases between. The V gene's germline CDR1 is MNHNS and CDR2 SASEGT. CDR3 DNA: TGTGCCAGCAGTGATCAGCCAGGGGTGAACACTGAAGCTTTCTTT. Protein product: CASSDQPGVNTEAFF.

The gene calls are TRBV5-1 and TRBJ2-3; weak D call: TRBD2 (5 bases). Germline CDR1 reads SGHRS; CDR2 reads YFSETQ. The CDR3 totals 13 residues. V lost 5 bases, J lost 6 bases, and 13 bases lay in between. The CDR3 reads CASRDAGGDTQYF. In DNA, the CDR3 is TGCGCCAGCAGGGACGCCGGCGGGGATACGCAGTATTTT.

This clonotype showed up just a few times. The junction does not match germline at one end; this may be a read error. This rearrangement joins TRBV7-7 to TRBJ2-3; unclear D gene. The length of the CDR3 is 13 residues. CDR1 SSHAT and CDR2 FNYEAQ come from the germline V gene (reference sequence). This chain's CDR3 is CASSLAATDTQYF. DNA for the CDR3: TGTGCTAGCAGCTTGGCAGCCACAGATACGCAGTATTTT.

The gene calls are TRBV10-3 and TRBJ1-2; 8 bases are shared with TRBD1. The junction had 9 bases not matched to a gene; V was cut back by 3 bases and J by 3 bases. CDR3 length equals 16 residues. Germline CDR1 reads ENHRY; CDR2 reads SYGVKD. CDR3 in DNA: TGTGCCATCAGTGACCCTTCCGGACAGGGATACTATGGCTACACCTTC. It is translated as CAISDPSGQGYYGYTF.

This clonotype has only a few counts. CDR3 sequence (DNA): TGCGCCAGCAGCTTGGAGTTCGCGGAGCAAAACATTCAGTACTTC. This encodes CASSLEFAEQNIQYF. The V call is TRBV5-1, the J call TRBJ2-4; D unclear. V was shortened by 0 bases and J by 5 bases, with 12 bases between the two germline ends. The CDR3 is made up of 15 amino acids. Germline V gene sequence: CDR1 SGHRS, CDR2 YFSETQ.

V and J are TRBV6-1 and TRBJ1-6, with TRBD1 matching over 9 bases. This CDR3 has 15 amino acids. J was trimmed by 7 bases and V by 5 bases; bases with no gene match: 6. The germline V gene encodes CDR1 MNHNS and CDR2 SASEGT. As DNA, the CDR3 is TGTGCCAGCAGTCTGGACAGGGGAGGGAATTCACCCCTCCACTTT. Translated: CASSLDRGGNSPLHF.

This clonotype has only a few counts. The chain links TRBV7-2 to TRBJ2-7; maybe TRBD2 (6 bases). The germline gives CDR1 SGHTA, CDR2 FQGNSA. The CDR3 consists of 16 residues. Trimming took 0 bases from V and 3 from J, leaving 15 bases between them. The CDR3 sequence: CASSLAEDLGLYEQYF. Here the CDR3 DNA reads TGTGCCAGCAGCTTAGCCGAGGACCTGGGACTCTACGAGCAGTACTTC.

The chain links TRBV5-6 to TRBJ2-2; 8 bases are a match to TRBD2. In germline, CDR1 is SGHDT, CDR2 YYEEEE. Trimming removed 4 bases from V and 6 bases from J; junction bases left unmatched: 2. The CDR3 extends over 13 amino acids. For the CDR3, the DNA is TGTGCCAGCAGCACGGGGGGGGCCGGGGAGCTGTTTTTT. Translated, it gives CASSTGGAGELFF.

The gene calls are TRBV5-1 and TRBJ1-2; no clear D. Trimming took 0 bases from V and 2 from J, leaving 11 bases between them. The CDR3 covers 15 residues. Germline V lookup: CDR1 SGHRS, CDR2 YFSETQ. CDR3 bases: TGCGCCAGCAGCTTGGGGTTCGGTGGCAACTATGGCTACACCTTC. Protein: CASSLGFGGNYGYTF.

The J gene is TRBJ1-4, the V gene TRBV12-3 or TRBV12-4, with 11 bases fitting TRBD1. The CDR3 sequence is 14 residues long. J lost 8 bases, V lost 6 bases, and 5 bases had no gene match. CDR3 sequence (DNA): TGTGCCAGCAGAGGGACAGGGGGAGTGGAAAAACTGTTTTTT. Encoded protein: CASRGTGGVEKLFF.

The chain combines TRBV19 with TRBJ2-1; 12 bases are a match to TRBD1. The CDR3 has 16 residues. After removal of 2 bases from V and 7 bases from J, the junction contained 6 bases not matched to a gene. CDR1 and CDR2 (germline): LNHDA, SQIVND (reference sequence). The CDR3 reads CASSIRGQGALNEQFF. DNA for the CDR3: TGTGCCAGTAGTATAAGGGGACAGGGGGCTTTAAATGAGCAGTTCTTC.

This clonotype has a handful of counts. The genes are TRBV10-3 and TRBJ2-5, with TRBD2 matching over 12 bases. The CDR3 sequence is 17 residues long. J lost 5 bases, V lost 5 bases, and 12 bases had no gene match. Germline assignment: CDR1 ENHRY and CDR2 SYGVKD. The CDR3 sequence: CAISRPPSGGARETQYF. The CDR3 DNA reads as TGTGCCATCAGTCGCCCTCCTAGCGGGGGGGCCCGGGAGACCCAGTACTTC.

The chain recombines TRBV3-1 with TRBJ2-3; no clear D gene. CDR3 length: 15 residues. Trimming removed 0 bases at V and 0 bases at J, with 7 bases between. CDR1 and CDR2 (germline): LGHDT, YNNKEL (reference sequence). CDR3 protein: CASSQDAVSTDTQYF. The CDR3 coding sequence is TGTGCCAGCAGCCAAGATGCGGTGAGCACAGATACGCAGTATTTT.

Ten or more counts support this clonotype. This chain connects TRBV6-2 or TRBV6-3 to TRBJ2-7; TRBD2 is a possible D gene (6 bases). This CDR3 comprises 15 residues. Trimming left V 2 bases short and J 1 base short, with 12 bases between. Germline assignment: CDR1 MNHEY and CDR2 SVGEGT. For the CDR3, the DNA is TGTGCCAGCAGTTACGGAGGGAGTACTTCCTACGAGCAGTACTTC. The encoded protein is CASSYGGSTSYEQYF.

The chain's CDR3 is CASSFREGGTQYF. CDR3 DNA: TGTGCCAGCAGTTTTAGGGAGGGCGGGACCCAGTACTTC. This sequence joins TRBV12-3 or TRBV12-4 and TRBJ2-5, with 7 bases matching TRBD2. This CDR3 has 13 residues. J was trimmed by 7 bases and V by 3 bases; bases with no gene match: 5.